This is a list of T cell receptor beta chains from one sample in a study of T-cell memory formation after mild COVID-19. TCRdb reprocessed the 5' RACE reads via MiXCR and lists one record per CDR3 protein. This table holds approximately 210,000 distinct CDR3 sequences, approximately 10% found once. What was sequenced was PBMCs or a T cell subset sorted from them (not recorded which). These TCRs come from a man aged 18 to 30 who had mild COVID-19 (a few samples of this study predate the infection). Cell type and time point are not known. Each CDR3 is given with its conserved first and last residue. For some rows the clone size is stated as once, few or many, or as a class when expanded; others skip it.

v_call	clone_size	j_call	cdr3_aa
TRBV20-1	-	TRBJ1-5	CSARDRHFNQPQHF
TRBV11-1	few	TRBJ1-1	CASSRGDSFLFAEAFF
TRBV7-6	-	TRBJ1-4	CASRDSGVNEKLFF
TRBV20-1	-	TRBJ1-2	CSARNRDRGDKGYTF
TRBV7-9	-	TRBJ1-2	CASSWDSSYGYTF
TRBV7-8	few	TRBJ2-5	CASSPSRGGRETQYF
TRBV6-5	few	TRBJ1-6	CASSYMGDSPLHF
TRBV3-1	-	TRBJ2-2	CASSSQTYSTGELFF
TRBV7-8	many	TRBJ2-1	CASSLALIAGFSYNEQFF
TRBV18	many	TRBJ2-5	CASSPAGQETQYF
TRBV27	few	TRBJ2-3	CASSFDVGQKSTDTQYF
TRBV4-1	few	TRBJ2-2	CASSQVPRGRTGELFF
TRBV4-3	few	TRBJ1-2	CASSQAARTDHYGYTF
TRBV11-3	few	TRBJ2-5	CASSRGTGTSQTQYF
TRBV25-1	-	TRBJ2-3	CASSSPLGLDTQYF
TRBV5-1	-	TRBJ2-1	CASSDGTGGNNEQFF
TRBV7-9	-	TRBJ2-1	CASSTTSSYNEQFF
TRBV5-1	-	TRBJ2-1	CASSLEGTVYNEQFF
TRBV12-3/TRBV12-4	-	TRBJ2-3	CASSPHSGADTQYF
TRBV28	-	TRBJ1-2	CASSQSGGTNGYTF
TRBV12-3/TRBV12-4	-	TRBJ1-4	CASSFGQRMSGGEKLFF
TRBV11-2	-	TRBJ2-2	CASSTNRGTGELFF
TRBV5-4	-	TRBJ2-1	CASSPSAGSLTNEQFF
TRBV7-2	few	TRBJ1-2	CASSLPGSSLHYGYTF
TRBV20-1	few	TRBJ2-5	CSARSTGGEGETQYF
TRBV5-1	few	TRBJ2-3	CASSLAPTSGGADTQYF
TRBV7-2	few	TRBJ2-1	CASSLSGGASSYNEQFF
TRBV10-2	few	TRBJ1-5	CASGGRALGPQHF
TRBV20-1	few	TRBJ1-5	CSAGGPQHF
TRBV11-2	-	TRBJ1-6	CASSLGSAGVLDSPLHF
TRBV10-3	-	TRBJ1-1	CAISESEGYPGGAFF
TRBV5-5	-	TRBJ2-5	CASSFLLRGQRTQYF
TRBV24-1	-	TRBJ1-1	CATSDSPPGQGSAEAFF
TRBV4-1	many	TRBJ2-7	CASSQELRAKRREQYF
TRBV11-2	-	TRBJ2-4	CASSLVIGDKNSKNIQYF
TRBV7-9	-	TRBJ1-2	CASSLRRDREVGGYTF
TRBV6-5	few	TRBJ1-1	CASSYSTGMNTEAFF
TRBV12-3/TRBV12-4	-	TRBJ2-3	CASSVRGLAADTQYF
TRBV7-8	-	TRBJ2-5	CASSSYSTGGETQYF
TRBV4-3	many	TRBJ1-1	CASSLSPEGRNTEAFF
TRBV18	-	TRBJ1-1	CASSPIQGSSTEAFF
TRBV5-1	many	TRBJ2-3	CASSFSVGADTDTQYF